This T cell receptor beta chain was sequenced for a study of T cell changes during pregnancy in multiple sclerosis. Only in-frame clones appear in the TCRdb table, and some are missing; sequencing was by immunoSEQ multiplex PCR. Altogether about 64,000 clones are present, 90% being singletons, with the ten largest covering more than 2%. The germline gives CDR1 SGHTS, CDR2 YDEGEE. This CDR3 is built from 17 residues. V lost 0 bases, J lost 0 bases, and 13 bases lay in between. The sequencing here drew on peripheral blood, taken in the second trimester of pregnancy. This rearrangement joins TRBV5-8 to TRBJ1-3; the D is unclear. This TCR came from a female donor in good health, enrolled as a control in a pregnancy study. The CDR3 sequence: CASSLGEGGSSGNTIYF. CDR3 DNA: TGTGCCAGCAGCTTGGGGGAGGGCGGAAGCTCTGGAAACACCATATATTTT.